This TCR beta chain stems from a study of shared clonotypes between healthy human individuals (TCRdb year 2020). For the study in its entirety: The cohort included three men and a couple of women between 18 and 49 years of age. For each donor, three plates each were used for CD4 naive and CD4 memory, two plates were used for CD8 naive, and one plate was used for CD8 memory. The study deeply sequenced blood TCR repertoires of about 5 healthy adults to estimate repertoire size and the extent of clonotype sharing between individuals. Libraries were prepared and TCR repertoires were sequenced by different laboratories using diverse techniques, in order to increase sequencing depth and limit assay-specific biases. Each donor's leukapheresis produced roughly between roughly 0.9 and 8.9 billion PBMCs. Here is what the overall study found, with its caveats: Because the study included a small number of donors, the genetic and exposure-history diversity represented was limited. Pairwise subsampling indicated that sequencing depth was expected to affect the degree of clonotype sharing among donors. Across a few donors, around 5% of naive CD4, over 3% of naive CD8, approximately 2.5% of memory CD4, and under 0.45% of memory CD8 clonotypes were shared. Naive subsets generally had larger estimated clonotype richness than memory subsets. Even with the large sequencing depth, rarefaction of the sorted-subset datasets indicated that sequencing was incomplete. Sampling was restricted to blood, and TCR repertoires in tissue are likely to differ from TCR repertoires in blood. Compared with non-shared clonotypes, the clonotypes found in all four sorted-subset donors had higher generation probabilities.

V gives up 4 bases and J gives up 2 bases, and the segment between their germline ends measures 6 bases. The germline V gene encodes CDR1 LNHDA and CDR2 SQIVND (reference sequence). From the cysteine through the phenylalanine, the CDR3 covers 13 amino acids. CDR3 DNA is the only sequence kept; it has 39 bases, read in frame from the first base. Turning to this clone: Its antigen remains undetermined. The input lacks base qualities; no much larger clone sits a single base away.

Healthy HIV-negative adults with no recently reported acute infections or vaccinations were included as donors. Every donor was a Caucasian adult residing in Nashville, Tennessee, USA. CD4+ T cells were enriched through magnetic negative selection, after which naive cells were positively selected on CD45RA and the remaining negative fraction served as the memory subset. Blood was collected by leukapheresis, and PBMCs were isolated by Ficoll-Histopaque density gradient centrifugation and then cryopreserved in liquid nitrogen vapor phase. Analytical flow cytometry was used to check the purity and quantity of each magnetically sorted T cell population. From each sorted fraction, genomic DNA was isolated and quantified by UV absorbance on a Nanodrop 2000c. Using the deep immunoSEQ assay, TCR CDR3 regions were amplified from genomic DNA by multiplex PCR. For each cell subset, the extracted genomic DNA was distributed evenly across all wells of several immunoSEQ 96-well plates, and each plate served as one replicate. For sorted subsets, approximately 190 ng of genomic DNA, equivalent to tens of thousands of T cell genomes, went into each replicate PCR. Purified libraries were measured with a Qubit 3.0 fluorometer, size-checked on a Bioanalyzer 2100, and measured again with the KAPA Library Quantification kit. Each immunoSEQ 96-well plate was sequenced on its own single-read 150-cycle Illumina NextSeq 550 flow cell. On the authors' methods: Because the immunoSEQ output included only junctional sequences and no quality scores, the filtering could not be the same as the filtering used for full-length reads. Sequences were annotated with PyIR, a Python wrapper for IgBLAST v1.9, using IMGT germline references to assign V/J genes and CDR3. Reads were removed for weak V/J assignments (E-value above 1e-6), missing CDR3, stop codons, out-of-frame junctions, or ambiguous translated residues. V3J clonotypes were defined as sequences sharing an identical inferred V gene, J gene, and CDR3 amino acid sequence. The percentage overlap between two repertoires was calculated by dividing the number of shared unique clonotypes by the size of the smaller repertoire. Repertoire richness was assessed with RTK rarefaction, the Chao1 estimator, and Recon v2.1 estimates of unobserved clonotypes. Generation probabilities for all TCRbeta clonotypes obtained by the gDNA method from a few donors were computed using OLGA. TCRdb took this table from immuneACCESS and kept in-frame rearrangements with V and J called. Such tables lack part of the clones; where checked against another copy, unresolved V genes explain under half of the gap, and the rest is unexplained. Clone size and V and J calls were adopted from that table, with D and trimming inferred from the DNA. This sample comprises under 750,000 clones, 72% of them detected only once. The leading ten clones occupy approximately 1.8% of the sample.

The specimen was memory CD4+ T cells sorted from blood. Interpreted using the paper, the cell subset or site label stands for: CD45RA-negative fraction. The sequence joins TRBV19 to TRBJ2-1, with no reliable assignment of the D segment. The TCR comes from a woman in her 30s in good health. The DNA sequence follows: TGTGCCAGTAGTACATTTCCCTACAATGAGCAGTTCTTC. It translates to CASSTFPYNEQFF.